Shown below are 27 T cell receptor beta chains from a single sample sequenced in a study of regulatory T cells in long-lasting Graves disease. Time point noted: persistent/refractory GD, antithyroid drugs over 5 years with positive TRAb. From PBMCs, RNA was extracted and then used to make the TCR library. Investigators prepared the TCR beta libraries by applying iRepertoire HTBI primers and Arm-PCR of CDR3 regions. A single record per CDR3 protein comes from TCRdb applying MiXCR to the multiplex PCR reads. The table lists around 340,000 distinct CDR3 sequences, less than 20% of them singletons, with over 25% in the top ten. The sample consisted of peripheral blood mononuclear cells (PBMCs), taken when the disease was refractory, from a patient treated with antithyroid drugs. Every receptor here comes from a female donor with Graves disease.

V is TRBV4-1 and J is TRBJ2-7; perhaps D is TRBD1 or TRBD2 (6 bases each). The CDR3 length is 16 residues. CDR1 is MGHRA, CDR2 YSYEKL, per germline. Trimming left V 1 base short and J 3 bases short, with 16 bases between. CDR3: CASSQVIGGLGYEQYF. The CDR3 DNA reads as TGCGCCAGCAGCCAAGTTATAGGGGGGCTAGGCTACGAGCAGTACTTC.

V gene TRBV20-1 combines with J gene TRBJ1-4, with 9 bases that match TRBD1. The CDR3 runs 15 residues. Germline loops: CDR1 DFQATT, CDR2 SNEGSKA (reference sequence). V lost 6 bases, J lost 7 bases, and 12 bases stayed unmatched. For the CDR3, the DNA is TGCAGTGCAGAGCCGCCGGACAGGGGTGGTGAAAAACTGTTTTTT. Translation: CSAEPPDRGGEKLFF.

CDR3 loop: CASSSLATDTQYF. CDR3 coding DNA: TGCGCCAGCAGCTCTCTTGCGACAGATACGCAGTATTTT. V is TRBV5-1 and J is TRBJ2-3, with D unresolved. The CDR3 is made up of 13 amino acids. Trimming removed 3 bases at V and 3 bases at J, with 8 bases between. Germline assignment: CDR1 SGHRS and CDR2 YFSETQ.

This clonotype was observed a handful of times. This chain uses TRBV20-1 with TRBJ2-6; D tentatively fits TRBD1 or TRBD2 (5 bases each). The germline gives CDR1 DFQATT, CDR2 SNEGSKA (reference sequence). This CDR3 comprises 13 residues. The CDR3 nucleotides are TGCAGCGGGGCCTGGTCTGGGGCCAACGTCCTGACTTTC. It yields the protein CSGAWSGANVLTF.

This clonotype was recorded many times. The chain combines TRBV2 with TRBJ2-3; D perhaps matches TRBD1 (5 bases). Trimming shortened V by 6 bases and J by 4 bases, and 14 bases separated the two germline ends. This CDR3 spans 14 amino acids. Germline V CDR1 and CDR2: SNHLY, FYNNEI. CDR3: CASRRSGPPDTQYF. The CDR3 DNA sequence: TGTGCCAGCAGGCGATCAGGGCCCCCAGATACGCAGTATTTT. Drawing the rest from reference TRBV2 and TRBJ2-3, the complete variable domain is EPEVTQTPSHQVTQMGQEVILRCVPISNHLYFYWYRQILGQKVEFLVSFYNNEISEKSEIFDDQFSVERPDGSNFTLKIRSTKLEDSAMYFCASRRSGPPDTQYFGPGTRLTVL.

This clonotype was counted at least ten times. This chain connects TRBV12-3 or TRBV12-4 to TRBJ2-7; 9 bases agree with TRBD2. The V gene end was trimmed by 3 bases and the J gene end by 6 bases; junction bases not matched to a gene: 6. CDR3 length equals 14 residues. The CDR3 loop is CASSFGGGAVEQYF. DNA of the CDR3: TGTGCCAGCAGTTTCGGCGGGGGGGCAGTCGAGCAGTACTTC.

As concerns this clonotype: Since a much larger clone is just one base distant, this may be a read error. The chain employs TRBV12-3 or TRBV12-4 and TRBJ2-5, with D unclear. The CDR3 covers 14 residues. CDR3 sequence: CAGSETAAQETQYF. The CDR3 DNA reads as TGTGCCGGCAGTGAAACGGCGGCTCAAGAGACCCAGTACTTC.

The CDR3 spells CASAEDGYTGELFF. The CDR3, as DNA: TGTGCTAGTGCGGAGGACGGATACACCGGGGAGCTGTTTTTT. This chain connects TRBV12-5 to TRBJ2-2, with D maybe TRBD2 (5 bases). V lost 7 bases, J lost 3 bases, and 12 bases lay in between. The CDR3 consists of 14 residues. Germline V gene sequence: CDR1 LGHNT, CDR2 FRNRAP.

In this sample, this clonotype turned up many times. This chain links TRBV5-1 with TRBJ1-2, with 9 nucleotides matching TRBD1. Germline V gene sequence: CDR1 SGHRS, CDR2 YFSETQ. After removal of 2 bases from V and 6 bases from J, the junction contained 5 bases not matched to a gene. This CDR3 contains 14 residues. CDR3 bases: TGCGCCAGCAGCTTTACAGGGGGCGTGGATGGCTACACCTTC. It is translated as CASSFTGGVDGYTF.

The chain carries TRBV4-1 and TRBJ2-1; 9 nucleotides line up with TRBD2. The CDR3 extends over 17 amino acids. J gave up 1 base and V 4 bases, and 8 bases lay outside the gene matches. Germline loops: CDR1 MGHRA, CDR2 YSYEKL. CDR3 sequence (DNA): TGCGCCAGCAGCCTCGAGCGGGCGGGAGGGTCCTACAATGAGCAGTTCTTC. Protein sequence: CASSLERAGGSYNEQFF.

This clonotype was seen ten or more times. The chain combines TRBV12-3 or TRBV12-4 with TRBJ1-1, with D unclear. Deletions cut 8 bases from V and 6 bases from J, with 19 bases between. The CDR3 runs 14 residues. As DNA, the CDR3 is TGTGCCAGCTTTAACCGGGATCGCGACCCTGAAGCTTTCTTT. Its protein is CASFNRDRDPEAFF.

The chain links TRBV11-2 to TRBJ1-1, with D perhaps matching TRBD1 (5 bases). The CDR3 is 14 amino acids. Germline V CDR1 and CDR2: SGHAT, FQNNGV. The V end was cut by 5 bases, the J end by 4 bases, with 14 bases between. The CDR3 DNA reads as TGTGCCAGCAGCCTGGGGGGGGTATTCACTGAAGCTTTCTTT. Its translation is CASSLGGVFTEAFF.

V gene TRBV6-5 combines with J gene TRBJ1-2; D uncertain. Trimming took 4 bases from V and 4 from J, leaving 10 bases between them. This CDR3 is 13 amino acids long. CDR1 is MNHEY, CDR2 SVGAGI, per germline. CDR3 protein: CASSLTAFYGYTF. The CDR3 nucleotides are TGTGCCAGCAGTTTGACCGCTTTCTATGGCTACACCTTC.

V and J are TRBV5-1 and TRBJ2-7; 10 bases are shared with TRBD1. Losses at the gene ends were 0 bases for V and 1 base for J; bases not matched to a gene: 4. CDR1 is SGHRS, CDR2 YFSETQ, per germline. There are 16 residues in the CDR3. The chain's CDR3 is CASSLGAGQGSYEQYF. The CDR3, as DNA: TGCGCCAGCAGCTTGGGGGCGGGACAGGGGTCCTACGAGCAGTACTTC. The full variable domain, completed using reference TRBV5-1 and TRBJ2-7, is KAGVTQTPRYLIKTRGQQVTLSCSPISGHRSVSWYQQTPGQGLQFLFEYFSETQRNKGNFPGRFSGRQFSNSRSEMNVSTLELGDSALYLCASSLGAGQGSYEQYFGPGTRLTVT.

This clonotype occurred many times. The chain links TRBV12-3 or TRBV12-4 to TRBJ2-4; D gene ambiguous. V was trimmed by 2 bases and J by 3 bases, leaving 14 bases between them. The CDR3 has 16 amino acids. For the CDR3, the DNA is TGTGCCAGCAGTTTAAGAGGCAGGAAAGACAAAAACATTCAGTACTTC. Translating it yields CASSLRGRKDKNIQYF.

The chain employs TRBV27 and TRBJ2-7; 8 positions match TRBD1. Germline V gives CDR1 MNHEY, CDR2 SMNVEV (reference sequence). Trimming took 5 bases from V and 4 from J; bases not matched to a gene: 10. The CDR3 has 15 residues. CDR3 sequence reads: CASSQSRDRSYEQYF. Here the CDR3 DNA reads TGTGCCAGCAGTCAAAGCCGGGACAGGAGTTACGAGCAGTACTTC.

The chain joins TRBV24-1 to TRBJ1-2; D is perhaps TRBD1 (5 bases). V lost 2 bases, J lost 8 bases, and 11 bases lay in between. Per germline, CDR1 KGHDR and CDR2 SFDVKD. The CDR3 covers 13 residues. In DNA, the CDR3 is TGTGCCACCAGTGATTCGAGGGGTCGGGGCTACACCTTC. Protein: CATSDSRGRGYTF.

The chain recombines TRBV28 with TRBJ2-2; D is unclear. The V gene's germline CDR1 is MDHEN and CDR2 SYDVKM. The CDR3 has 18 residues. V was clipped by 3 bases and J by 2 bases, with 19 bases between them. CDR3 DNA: TGTGCCAGCAGTTTCCCCTTTCTGGCACAGACCAACACCGGGGAGCTGTTTTTT. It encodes CASSFPFLAQTNTGELFF. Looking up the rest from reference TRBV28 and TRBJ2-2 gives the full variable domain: DVKVTQSSRYLVKRTGEKVFLECVQDMDHENMFWYRQDPGLGLRLIYFSYDVKMKEKGDIPEGYSVSREKKERFSLILESASTNQTSMYLCASSFPFLAQTNTGELFFGEGSRLTVL.

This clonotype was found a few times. CDR3 bases: TGTGCCAGCAGCCTTTGGCCTGTAAGGACTTTCTTT. Encoded protein: CASSLWPVRTFF. The chain has TRBV7-2 and TRBJ1-1; D remains unclear. CDR3 length: 12 residues. Trimming took off 5 bases at V and 12 bases at J, with 16 bases between the two ends. Germline CDR1 and CDR2: SGHTA and FQGNSA. Filled out from reference TRBV7-2 and TRBJ1-1, the complete variable domain reads GAGVSQSPSNKVTEKGKDVELRCDPISGHTALYWYRQSLGQGLEFLIYFQGNSAPDKSGLPSDRFSAERTGGSVSTLTIQRTQQEDSAVYLCASSLWPVRTFFGQGTRLTVV.

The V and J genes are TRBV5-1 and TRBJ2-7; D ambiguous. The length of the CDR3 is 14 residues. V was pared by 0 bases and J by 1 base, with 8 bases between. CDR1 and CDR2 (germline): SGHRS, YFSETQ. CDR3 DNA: TGCGCCAGCAGCTTGGACCTTCAATCCTACGAGCAGTACTTC. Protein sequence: CASSLDLQSYEQYF.

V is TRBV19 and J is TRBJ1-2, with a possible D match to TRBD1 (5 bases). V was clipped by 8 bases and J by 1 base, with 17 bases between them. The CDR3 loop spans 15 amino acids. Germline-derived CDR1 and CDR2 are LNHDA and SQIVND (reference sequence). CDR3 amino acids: CASGRGTAHNYGYTF. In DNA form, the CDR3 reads TGTGCCAGTGGAAGGGGAACAGCGCATAACTATGGCTACACCTTC.

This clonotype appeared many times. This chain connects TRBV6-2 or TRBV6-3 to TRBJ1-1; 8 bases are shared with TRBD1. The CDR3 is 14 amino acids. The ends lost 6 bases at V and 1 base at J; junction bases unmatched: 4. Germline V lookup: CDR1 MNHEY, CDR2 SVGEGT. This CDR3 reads CASRTGDPNTEAFF. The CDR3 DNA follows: TGTGCCAGCAGGACAGGGGACCCGAACACTGAAGCTTTCTTT.

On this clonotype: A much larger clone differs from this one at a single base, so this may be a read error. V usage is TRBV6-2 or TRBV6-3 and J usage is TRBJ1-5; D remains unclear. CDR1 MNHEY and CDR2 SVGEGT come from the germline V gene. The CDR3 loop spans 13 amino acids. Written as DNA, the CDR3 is TGTGCCAGCAGTGTAAATTATAATCAGTCCCAGCATTTT. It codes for CASSVNYNQSQHF.

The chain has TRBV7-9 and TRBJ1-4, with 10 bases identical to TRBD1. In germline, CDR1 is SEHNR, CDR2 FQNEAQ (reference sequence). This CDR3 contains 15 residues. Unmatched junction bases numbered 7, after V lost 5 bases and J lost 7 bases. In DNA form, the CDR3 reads TGTGCCAGCAGCACCCGGACAGGGGGTCTTGAAAAACTGTTTTTT. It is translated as CASSTRTGGLEKLFF.

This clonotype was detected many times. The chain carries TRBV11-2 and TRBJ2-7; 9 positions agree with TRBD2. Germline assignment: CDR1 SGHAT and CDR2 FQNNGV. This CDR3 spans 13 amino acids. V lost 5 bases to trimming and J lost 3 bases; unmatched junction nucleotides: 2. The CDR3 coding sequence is TGTGCCAGCAGCCCTAGCGGGATCTACGAGCAGTACTTC. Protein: CASSPSGIYEQYF. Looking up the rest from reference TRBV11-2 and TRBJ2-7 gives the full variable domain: EAGVAQSPRYKIIEKRQSVAFWCNPISGHATLYWYQQILGQGPKLLIQFQNNGVVDDSQLPKDRFSAERLKGVDSTLKIQPAKLEDSAVYLCASSPSGIYEQYFGPGTRLTVT.

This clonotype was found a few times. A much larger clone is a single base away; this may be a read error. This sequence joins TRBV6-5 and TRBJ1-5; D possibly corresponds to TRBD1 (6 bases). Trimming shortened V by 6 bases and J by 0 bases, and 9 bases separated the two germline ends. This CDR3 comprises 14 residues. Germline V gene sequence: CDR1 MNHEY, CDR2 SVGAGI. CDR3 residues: CASSYRDSNQPQHF. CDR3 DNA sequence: TGTGCCAGCAGCTACAGGGATAGCAATCAGCCCCAGCATTTT.

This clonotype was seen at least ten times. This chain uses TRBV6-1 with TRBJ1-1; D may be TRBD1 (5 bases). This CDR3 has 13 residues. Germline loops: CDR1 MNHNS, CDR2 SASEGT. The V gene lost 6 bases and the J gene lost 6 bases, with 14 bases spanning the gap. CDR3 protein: CASRTGSVAEAFF. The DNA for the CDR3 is TGTGCCAGCAGAACAGGCAGTGTCGCTGAAGCTTTCTTT.